Shown below are 25 T cell receptor beta chains from a single sample sequenced in a study. TCRdb fed the 5' RACE reads into MiXCR, producing one record per CDR3 protein. The table has about 13,000 distinct CDR3 sequences, 23% seen once. What was sequenced was naive CD4+ T cells sorted from blood. The sample's subset: naive CD4+ T cells, CD4+CD45RA+CD25-. The receptors were gathered from a female donor with breast cancer.

For this clonotype: This sequence may be a read error, since a much larger clone differs from it by one base. This rearrangement joins TRBV12-3 or TRBV12-4 to TRBJ1-5; weak D call: TRBD1 (6 bases). Trimming left V 6 bases short and J 1 base short, with 13 bases between. There are 15 residues in the CDR3. In nucleotides, the CDR3 is TGTGCCAGCAGCCTCCGGGACACCAGCAATCAGCCCCAGCATTTT. Its protein product is CASSLRDTSNQPQHF.

Comment on this clonotype: A clone one base away is much larger, so this may be a read error. The CDR3 nucleotides read TGCGTCAGCAGCCGAGTTGGACGGACTCAAGAGACCCAGTACTTC. This sequence encodes CVSSRVGRTQETQYF. This chain uses TRBV5-1 with TRBJ2-5, with D possibly TRBD2 on 5 matching bases. CDR1 is SGHRS, CDR2 YFSETQ, per germline. CDR3 size: 15 residues.

This clonotype has only a few counts. The rearrangement joins TRBV7-6 to TRBJ2-1; D may be TRBD1 (5 bases). This CDR3 comprises 17 residues. The germline gives CDR1 SGHVS, CDR2 FNYEAQ. V dropped 1 base and J dropped 0 bases, with 13 bases sitting between them. The CDR3 reads CASSLEGLRLSYNEQFF. CDR3 in DNA: TGTGCCAGCAGCTTAGAGGGGTTGCGCCTCTCCTACAATGAGCAGTTCTTC.

This clonotype was counted many times. The J gene is TRBJ2-2, the V gene TRBV3-1; D may be TRBD1 (5 bases). Germline lookup yields CDR1 LGHDT and CDR2 YNNKEL (reference sequence). Deletions cut 6 bases from V and 0 bases from J, with 14 bases between. The CDR3 has 16 residues. CDR3 in DNA: TGTGCCAGCAGATTCGACAGCCACACGAACACCGGGGAGCTGTTTTTT. Translating gives CASRFDSHTNTGELFF.

The chain employs TRBV4-2 and TRBJ1-1, with D unclear. Germline loops: CDR1 LGHNA, CDR2 YNFKEQ. Trimming took 5 bases from V and 0 from J, leaving 16 bases between them. The CDR3 is 16 residues long. The CDR3, as DNA: TGTGCCAGCAGCAACGGCAAGGTGACCTTGAACACTGAAGCTTTCTTT. This sequence encodes CASSNGKVTLNTEAFF.

Sample share makes this clonotype medium-sized (0.01 to 0.1%). The chain uses TRBV5-1 and TRBJ2-7; weak D call: TRBD1 (7 bases). The germline gives CDR1 SGHRS, CDR2 YFSETQ. The CDR3 is made up of 15 amino acids. Trimming cost V 2 bases and J 2 bases, with 14 bases left between them. As DNA, the CDR3 is TGCGCCAGCAGCTTAAACGCAGGGGGGACCTACGAGCAGTACTTC. The encoded protein is CASSLNAGGTYEQYF.

This clonotype was seen more than once but under ten times. This sequence may be a read error, since a much larger clone differs from it by one base. The chain employs TRBV12-3 or TRBV12-4 and TRBJ1-6, with D uncertain. Trimming took off 6 bases at V and 3 bases at J, with 9 bases between the two ends. The CDR3 length is 14 residues. The CDR3 coding sequence is TGTGCCAGCAGGGGCAGGTTCTATAATTCACCCCTCCACTTT. Translating it yields CASRGRFYNSPLHF.

By share, this clonotype counts as medium-sized (0.01 to 0.1%). The chain employs TRBV12-3 or TRBV12-4 and TRBJ1-6; 7 positions agree with TRBD1. CDR3 size: 14 residues. With 3 bases clipped from V and 10 bases from J, the junction kept 6 bases outside the gene matches. CDR3 in amino acids: CASSFWDSGSPLHF. CDR3 coding DNA: TGTGCCAGCAGTTTTTGGGACAGCGGGTCACCCCTCCACTTT.

The chain combines TRBV6-1 with TRBJ2-2; D not resolved. This CDR3 is 15 amino acids long. Germline V gene lookup returns CDR1 MNHNS and CDR2 SASEGT. The V gene lost 5 bases and the J gene lost 3 bases, with 13 bases spanning the gap. This CDR3 is CASSPSSLYTGELFF. The CDR3 coding sequence is TGTGCCAGCAGTCCATCGTCCCTCTACACCGGGGAGCTGTTTTTT.

This clonotype was detected many times. This rearrangement joins TRBV4-2 to TRBJ1-5, with D possibly being TRBD1 (5 bases). Germline CDR1 is LGHNA and CDR2 is YNFKEQ. The V end lost 1 base, the J end lost 5 bases, and 9 bases lay between the germline ends. The CDR3 extends over 14 amino acids. The CDR3 nucleotides read TGTGCCAGCAGCCAAGGGGGCCTCGATCAGCCCCAGCATTTT. This codes for CASSQGGLDQPQHF.

This clonotype was counted a few times. The V call is TRBV12-3 or TRBV12-4, the J call TRBJ1-1; no clear D gene. CDR3 length: 12 residues. V gave up 3 bases and J gave up 2 bases, with 4 bases separating them. CDR3 DNA: TGTGCCAGCAGTTTCAGCAACACTGAAGCTTTCTTT. Translating it yields CASSFSNTEAFF.

By its share, this clonotype is medium-sized. The V call is TRBV10-3, the J call TRBJ1-1, with D uncertain. V dropped 6 bases and J dropped 4 bases, with 6 bases sitting between them. The V gene's germline CDR1 is ENHRY and CDR2 SYGVKD. The CDR3 length is 11 residues. CDR3 in amino acids: CAISGFTEAFF. DNA for the CDR3: TGTGCCATCAGCGGGTTCACTGAAGCTTTCTTT.

In its sample, this clonotype is medium-sized. The chain joins TRBV4-2 to TRBJ2-1, with 8 bases matching TRBD2. V lost 0 bases to trimming and J lost 12 bases; unmatched junction nucleotides: 4. Looked up from germline, CDR1 is LGHNA and CDR2 is YNFKEQ. There are 13 residues in the CDR3. CDR3 bases: TGTGCCAGCAGCCAAGATCTAGCGGGTCTGCAGTTCTTC. Encoded protein: CASSQDLAGLQFF.

This clonotype showed up many times. V usage is TRBV12-3 or TRBV12-4 and J usage is TRBJ1-5; TRBD1 is a possible D gene (6 bases). The germline V and J ends were trimmed by 6 bases and 2 bases, with 14 bases remaining between them. The CDR3 has 15 residues. CDR3 residues: CASSLRDTGNQPQHF. The CDR3 DNA reads TGTGCCAGCAGCCTCCGGGACACCGGCAATCAGCCCCAGCATTTT.

This clonotype is deemed medium-sized (0.01 to 0.1%). This chain uses TRBV7-3 with TRBJ2-1; D may be TRBD1 or TRBD2 (6 bases each). Trimming removed 1 base from V and 6 bases from J, with 13 bases in between. CDR1 is SGHTA, CDR2 FQGTGA, per germline. The CDR3 contains 15 residues. The CDR3, as DNA: TGTGCCAGCAGCTTAAGGGCGGGACACTCCAATGAGCAGTTCTTC. This translates into CASSLRAGHSNEQFF. Filled out from reference TRBV7-3 and TRBJ2-1, the complete variable domain reads GAGVSQTPSNKVTEKGKYVELRCDPISGHTALYWYRQSLGQGPEFLIYFQGTGAADDSGLPNDRFFAVRPEGSVSTLKIQRTERGDSAVYLCASSLRAGHSNEQFFGPGTRLTVL.

With respect to this clonotype: Sequence at one end of the junction differs from germline and may be a read error. The chain links TRBV7-9 to TRBJ2-3, with TRBD2 as a possible D gene (5 bases). Per the germline V gene, CDR1 is SEHNR and CDR2 is FQNEAQ (reference sequence). The CDR3 contains 15 residues. The CDR3 DNA follows: TGTACCAGCAGCCCCGGTGGGCTAGCAACAGATACGCAGTATTTT. This translates into CTSSPGGLATDTQYF. Complete variable domain (other parts from reference TRBV7-9 and TRBJ2-3): DTGVSQNPRHKITKRGQNVTFRCDPISEHNRLYWYRQTLGQGPEFLTYFQNEAQLEKSRLLSDRFSAERPKGSFSTLEIQRTEQGDSAMYLCTSSPGGLATDTQYFGPGTRLTVL.

A few counts support this clonotype. The chain employs TRBV7-6 and TRBJ1-3; D is possibly TRBD1 (6 bases). The germline V gene has CDR1 SGHVS and CDR2 FNYEAQ. The CDR3 spans 15 residues. V shed 8 bases and J shed 0 bases, with 14 bases lying between them. The DNA of the CDR3 is TGTGCCAGCTCCCTCGACAGGAGCTCTGGAAACACCATATATTTT. This encodes CASSLDRSSGNTIYF. Using reference TRBV7-6 and TRBJ1-3 for the parts outside the CDR3, the full variable domain is GAGVSQSPRYKVTKRGQDVALRCDPISGHVSLYWYRQALGQGPEFLTYFNYEAQQDKSGLPNDRFSAERPEGSISTLTIQRTEQRDSAMYRCASSLDRSSGNTIYFGEGSWLTVV.

The table lists this clonotype with many counts. In DNA, the CDR3 is TGTGCCAGCAGCTCAAGCTCCCACAGGGCTCCACGACAGCCCCAGCATTTT. The encoded protein is CASSSSSHRAPRQPQHF. The rearrangement uses TRBV7-9 and TRBJ1-5; tentatively, D is TRBD1 (6 bases). The V gene lost 4 bases and the J gene lost 7 bases, with 23 bases spanning the gap. Germline assignment: CDR1 SEHNR and CDR2 FQNEAQ (reference sequence). There are 17 residues in the CDR3. The full variable domain, completed using reference TRBV7-9 and TRBJ1-5, is DTGVSQNPRHKITKRGQNVTFRCDPISEHNRLYWYRQTLGQGPEFLTYFQNEAQLEKSRLLSDRFSAERPKGSFSTLEIQRTEQGDSAMYLCASSSSSHRAPRQPQHFGDGTRLSIL.

This clonotype qualifies as medium-sized (0.01 to 0.1%). The V gene is TRBV7-9, the J gene TRBJ1-2; 7 bases align to TRBD1. J was trimmed by 3 bases and V by 4 bases; bases with no gene match: 11. The CDR3 is 16 residues long. Germline loops: CDR1 SEHNR, CDR2 FQNEAQ (reference sequence). This CDR3 is CASSSAGTDLYYGYTF. Here the CDR3 DNA reads TGTGCCAGCAGCTCCGCCGGGACAGATCTATACTATGGCTACACCTTC.

This clonotype is categorized as medium-sized. CDR3 sequence: CACNGPRATYNEQFF. CDR3 DNA sequence: TGTGCCTGCAACGGGCCGCGGGCCACCTACAATGAGCAGTTCTTC. This sequence joins TRBV30 and TRBJ2-1, with a weak D call TRBD2 (5 bases). The CDR3 is 15 amino acids. Germline CDR1 is GTSNPN and CDR2 is SVGIG (reference sequence). The V end was cut by 6 bases, the J end by 2 bases, with 17 bases between.

About this clonotype itself: The junction and the germline gene differ at one end; a read error may be behind it. The J gene is TRBJ2-3, the V gene TRBV5-1; D is uncertain. The CDR3 covers 13 residues. Germline CDR1 SGHRS, CDR2 YFSETQ. This chain's CDR3 is CASSFQPTDTHYF. The CDR3 nucleotides read TGCGCCAGCAGCTTTCAGCCCACAGATACGCATTATTTT.

This clonotype is categorized as medium-sized. The genes are TRBV4-3 and TRBJ1-1; 8 positions match TRBD1. Germline lookup yields CDR1 LGHNA and CDR2 YSLEER. CDR3 length: 15 residues. After removal of 1 base from V and 5 bases from J, the junction contained 6 bases not matched to a gene. The CDR3 reads CASSQGTGRSTEAFF. CDR3 bases: TGCGCCAGCAGCCAAGGGACAGGGAGGTCGACTGAAGCTTTCTTT.

This clonotype was observed many times. The rearrangement links TRBV11-2 to TRBJ2-1; a weak D match, TRBD2 (6 bases). Per the germline V gene, CDR1 is SGHAT and CDR2 is FQNNGV. V was pared by 5 bases and J by 6 bases, with 17 bases between. The CDR3 length is 15 residues. The CDR3 region is CASSLLSGVANEQFF. CDR3 sequence (DNA): TGTGCCAGCAGCCTTCTATCGGGAGTTGCCAATGAGCAGTTCTTC.

This clonotype was detected ten times or more. V gene TRBV7-2 combines with J gene TRBJ2-7; no clear D gene. Germline CDR1 is SGHTA and CDR2 is FQGNSA. CDR3 length: 13 amino acids. Trimming removed 0 bases from V and 3 bases from J, with 6 bases in between. The CDR3 here is CASSLARIYEQYF. CDR3 in DNA: TGTGCCAGCAGCTTAGCACGGATCTACGAGCAGTACTTC.

V is TRBV7-8 and J is TRBJ1-2; tentatively, D is TRBD1 (5 bases). CDR1 and CDR2 from the germline V gene are SGHVS and FQNEAQ. With 1 base removed from V and 4 bases from J, the gap between germline ends came to 10 bases. The CDR3 totals 14 residues. CDR3 protein: CASSLGTGGYGYTF. CDR3 in DNA: TGTGCCAGCAGCTTAGGGACGGGGGGCTATGGCTACACCTTC.